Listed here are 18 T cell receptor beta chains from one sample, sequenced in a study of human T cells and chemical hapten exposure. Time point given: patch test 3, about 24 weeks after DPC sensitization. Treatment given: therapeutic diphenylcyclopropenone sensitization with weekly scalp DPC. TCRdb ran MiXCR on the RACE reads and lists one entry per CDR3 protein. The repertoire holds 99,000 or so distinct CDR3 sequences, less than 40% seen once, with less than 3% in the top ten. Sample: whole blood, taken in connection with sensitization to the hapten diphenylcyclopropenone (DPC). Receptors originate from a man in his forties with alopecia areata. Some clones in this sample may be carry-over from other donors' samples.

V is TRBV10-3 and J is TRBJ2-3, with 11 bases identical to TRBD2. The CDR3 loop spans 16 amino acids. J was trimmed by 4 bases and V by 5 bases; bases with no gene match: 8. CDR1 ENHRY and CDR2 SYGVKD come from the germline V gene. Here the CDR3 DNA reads TGTGCCATCAGTCTCTTAGCGGGAGGGCCTGCAGATACGCAGTATTTT. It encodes CAISLLAGGPADTQYF.

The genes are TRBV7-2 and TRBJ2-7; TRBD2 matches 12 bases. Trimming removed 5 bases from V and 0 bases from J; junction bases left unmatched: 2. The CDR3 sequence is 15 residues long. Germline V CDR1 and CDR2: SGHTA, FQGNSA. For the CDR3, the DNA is TGTGCCAGCAGCGAACTAGCGGGAGGCTCCTACGAGCAGTACTTC. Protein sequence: CASSELAGGSYEQYF. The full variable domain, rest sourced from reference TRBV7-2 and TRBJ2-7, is GAGVSQSPSNKVTEKGKDVELRCDPISGHTALYWYRQSLGQGLEFLIYFQGNSAPDKSGLPSDRFSAERTGGSVSTLTIQRTQQEDSAVYLCASSELAGGSYEQYFGPGTRLTVT.

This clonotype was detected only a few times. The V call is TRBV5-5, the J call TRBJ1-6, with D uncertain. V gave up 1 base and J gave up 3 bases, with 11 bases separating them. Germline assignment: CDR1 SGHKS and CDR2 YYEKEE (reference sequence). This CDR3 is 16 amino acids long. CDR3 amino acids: CASSLYRGHYNSPLHF. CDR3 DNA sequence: TGTGCCAGCAGCTTGTATCGAGGGCACTATAATTCACCCCTCCACTTT.

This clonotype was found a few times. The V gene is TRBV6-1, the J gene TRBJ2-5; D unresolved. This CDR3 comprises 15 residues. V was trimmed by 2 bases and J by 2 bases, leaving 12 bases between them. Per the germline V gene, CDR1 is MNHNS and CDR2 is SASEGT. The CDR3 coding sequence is TGTGCCAGCAGTGAACGTTCGGTTAGTCAAGAGACCCAGTACTTC. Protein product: CASSERSVSQETQYF.

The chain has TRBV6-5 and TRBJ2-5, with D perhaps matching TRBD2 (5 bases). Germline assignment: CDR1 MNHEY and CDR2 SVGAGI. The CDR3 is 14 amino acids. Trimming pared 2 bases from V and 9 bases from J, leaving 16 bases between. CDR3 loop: CASSYPGVPGAQYF. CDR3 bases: TGTGCCAGCAGTTACCCCGGGGTTCCCGGGGCCCAGTACTTC.

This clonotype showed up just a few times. CDR3 DNA sequence: TGCAGCGTTAGCTCCGGGGGCTTTGCCAAAAACATTCAGTACTTC. Its translation is CSVSSGGFAKNIQYF. This chain joins TRBV29-1 and TRBJ2-4; either TRBD1 or TRBD2 may supply D (6 bases each). Trimming removed 5 bases at V and 1 base at J, with 15 bases between. The CDR3 covers 15 residues. Germline CDR1 is SQVTM and CDR2 is ANQGSEA.

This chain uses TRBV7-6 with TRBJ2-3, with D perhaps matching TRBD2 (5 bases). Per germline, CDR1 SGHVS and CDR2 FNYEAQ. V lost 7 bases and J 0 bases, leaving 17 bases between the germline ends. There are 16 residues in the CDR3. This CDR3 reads CASTRWGVGSTDTQYF. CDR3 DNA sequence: TGTGCCAGCACCCGATGGGGAGTCGGGAGCACAGATACGCAGTATTTT.

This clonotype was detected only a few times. The chain's CDR3 is CASSQEGTGATEAFF. The DNA of the CDR3 is TGCGCCAGCAGCCAAGAGGGAACAGGGGCGACTGAAGCTTTCTTT. The J gene is TRBJ1-1, the V gene TRBV4-1; 7 bases are shared with TRBD1. The germline V gene has CDR1 MGHRA and CDR2 YSYEKL. The J segment lost 5 bases and the V segment lost 0 bases, leaving 6 bases of the junction unmatched. The CDR3 covers 15 residues.

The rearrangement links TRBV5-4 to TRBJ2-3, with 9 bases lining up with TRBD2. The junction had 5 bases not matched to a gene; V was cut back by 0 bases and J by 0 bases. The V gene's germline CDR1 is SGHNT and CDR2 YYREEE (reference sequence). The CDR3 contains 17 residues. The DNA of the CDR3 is TGTGCCAGCAGCTTGGGAGTAGCGGGGGCAAGCACAGATACGCAGTATTTT. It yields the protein CASSLGVAGASTDTQYF.

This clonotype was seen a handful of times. The CDR3 loop is CASSPTGTGGLETQYF. The DNA for the CDR3 is TGTGCCAGCAGTCCCACCGGGACAGGGGGTTTAGAGACCCAGTACTTC. The chain uses TRBV6-5 and TRBJ2-5, with TRBD1 matching over 11 bases. The V and J ends lost 5 bases and 4 bases, in that order; junction bases with no gene match: 9. CDR3 size: 16 residues. Germline V lookup: CDR1 MNHEY, CDR2 SVGAGI.

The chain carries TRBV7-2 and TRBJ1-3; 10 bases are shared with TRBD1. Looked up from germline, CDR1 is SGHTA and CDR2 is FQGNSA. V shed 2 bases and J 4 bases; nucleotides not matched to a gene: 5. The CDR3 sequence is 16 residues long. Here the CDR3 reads CASSLSRTGGGNTIYF. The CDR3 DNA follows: TGTGCCAGCAGCTTATCCCGGACAGGGGGAGGAAACACCATATATTTT.

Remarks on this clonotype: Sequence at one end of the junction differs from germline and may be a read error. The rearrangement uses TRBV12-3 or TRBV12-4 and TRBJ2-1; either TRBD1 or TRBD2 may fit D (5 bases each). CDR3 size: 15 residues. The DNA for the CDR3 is TGTGCCAGCAGTCAACCGGGACCCTCCTCCAATGAGCAGTTCTTC. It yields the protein CASSQPGPSSNEQFF.

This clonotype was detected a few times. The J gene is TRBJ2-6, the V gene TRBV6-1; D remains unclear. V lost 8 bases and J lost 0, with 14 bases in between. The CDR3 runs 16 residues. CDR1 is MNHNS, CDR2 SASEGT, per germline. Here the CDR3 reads CASSKFQPSGANVLTF. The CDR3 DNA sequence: TGTGCCAGCTCCAAATTTCAGCCCTCTGGGGCCAACGTCCTGACTTTC.

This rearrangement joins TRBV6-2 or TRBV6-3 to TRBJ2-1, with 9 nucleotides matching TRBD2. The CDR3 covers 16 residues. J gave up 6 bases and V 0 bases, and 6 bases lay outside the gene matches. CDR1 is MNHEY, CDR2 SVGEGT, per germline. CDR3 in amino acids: CASSYSLAGTINEQFF. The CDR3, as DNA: TGTGCCAGCAGTTACTCTCTAGCGGGAACTATCAATGAGCAGTTCTTC.

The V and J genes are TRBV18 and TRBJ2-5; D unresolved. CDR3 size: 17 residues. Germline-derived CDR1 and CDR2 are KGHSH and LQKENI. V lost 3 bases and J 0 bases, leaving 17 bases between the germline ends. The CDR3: CASSPTLTTTYQETQYF. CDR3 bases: TGTGCCAGCTCACCCACCCTAACGACCACGTACCAAGAGACCCAGTACTTC.

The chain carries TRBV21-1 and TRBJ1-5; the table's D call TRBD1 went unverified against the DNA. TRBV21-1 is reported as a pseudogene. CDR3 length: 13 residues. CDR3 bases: TGTGCCAGCACTGGAGGACAGGATCAGCCCCAGCATTTT. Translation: CASTGGQDQPQHF.

CDR3 protein: CASSVGQGLAGEGNNEQFF. Here the CDR3 DNA reads TGTGCCAGCAGCGTAGGCCAGGGGCTAGCGGGAGAGGGCAACAATGAGCAGTTCTTC. The chain employs TRBV9 and TRBJ2-1, with 10 positions matching TRBD2. This CDR3 region has 19 residues. Germline loops: CDR1 SGDLS, CDR2 YYNGEE. V dropped 0 bases and J dropped 5; count of bases not matched to a gene: 14.

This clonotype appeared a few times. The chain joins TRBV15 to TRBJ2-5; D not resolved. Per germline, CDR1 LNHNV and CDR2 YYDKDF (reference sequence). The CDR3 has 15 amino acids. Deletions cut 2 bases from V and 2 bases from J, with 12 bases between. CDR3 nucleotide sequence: TGTGCCACCAGCAGATCACGACTGAGACAAGAGACCCAGTACTTC. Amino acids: CATSRSRLRQETQYF. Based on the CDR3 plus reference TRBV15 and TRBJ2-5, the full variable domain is DAMVIQNPRYQVTQFGKPVTLSCSQTLNHNVMYWYQQKSSQAPKLLFHYYDKDFNNEADTPDNFQSRRPNTSFCFLDIRSPGLGDTAMYLCATSRSRLRQETQYFGPGTRLLVL.